A single sample is the source of the 23 T cell receptor beta chains below, sequenced in a study of early T cells in non-severe SARS-CoV-2 infection. TCRdb analysed the 5' RACE reads with MiXCR anew, one entry per CDR3 protein. Of about 56,000 distinct CDR3 sequences listed, 10% are singletons. Sample: whole blood. These receptor sequences come from an adult who was a healthcare worker with PCR-confirmed SARS-CoV-2 infection or an uninfected control (not recorded which).

The chain recombines TRBV6-5 with TRBJ2-7, with 7 nucleotides matching TRBD1. This CDR3 comprises 15 residues. Trimming removed 6 bases from V and 2 bases from J; junction bases left unmatched: 10. Germline CDR1 MNHEY, CDR2 SVGAGI. CDR3 in amino acids: CASSGAQGVPYEQYF. The CDR3 DNA is TGTGCCAGCAGCGGGGCCCAGGGGGTTCCCTACGAGCAGTACTTC.

The table lists this clonotype with a few counts. The chain combines TRBV12-3 or TRBV12-4 with TRBJ2-7; tentative D call: TRBD1 (6 bases). This CDR3 has 15 residues. V was trimmed by 5 bases and J by 3 bases, leaving 17 bases between them. The CDR3 sequence is CASSRSSGGYYEQYF. CDR3 bases: TGTGCCAGCAGTCGTTCTTCTGGGGGCTACTACGAGCAGTACTTC.

This clonotype was detected a few times. J is TRBJ1-5 and V is TRBV10-2, with D maybe TRBD1 (6 bases). There are 13 residues in the CDR3. The ends were cut back, 8 bases at V and 3 bases at J, with 11 bases in the middle. Germline V lookup: CDR1 WSHSY, CDR2 SAAADI. Here the CDR3 reads CASSGQYNQPQHF. The CDR3 DNA sequence: TGCGCCAGCTCCGGACAGTACAATCAGCCCCAGCATTTT.

This clonotype was counted ten times or more. The V call is TRBV7-9, the J call TRBJ2-5; D is undetermined. CDR3 length: 14 amino acids. Trimming stripped 7 bases from V and 4 bases from J, with 16 bases between. CDR1 and CDR2 from the germline V gene are SEHNR and FQNEAQ (reference sequence). The CDR3 nucleotides are TGTGCCAGCACCCCCAAGGAGCGAGGAGAGACCCAGTACTTC. Translation: CASTPKERGETQYF. Together with reference TRBV7-9 and TRBJ2-5, the CDR3 gives the full variable domain: DTGVSQNPRHKITKRGQNVTFRCDPISEHNRLYWYRQTLGQGPEFLTYFQNEAQLEKSRLLSDRFSAERPKGSFSTLEIQRTEQGDSAMYLCASTPKERGETQYFGPGTRLLVL.

In this sample, this clonotype turned up many times. V is TRBV7-6 and J is TRBJ2-1; D unresolved. Germline CDR1 reads SGHVS; CDR2 reads FNYEAQ. The CDR3 totals 11 residues. V lost 10 bases to trimming and J lost 2 bases, with 6 bases between them. The CDR3 region has the DNA TGTGCCACCCGGGCCTACAATGAGCAGTTCTTC. Its translation is CATRAYNEQFF.

The CDR3 bases are TGTGCCACAGGGACGGCCGATGAGCAGTTCTTC. Amino acids: CATGTADEQFF. The V gene is TRBV10-3, the J gene TRBJ2-1; D could derive from TRBD1 or TRBD2 (5 bases each). CDR1 and CDR2 from the germline V gene are ENHRY and SYGVKD. This CDR3 has 11 amino acids. V shed 10 bases and J shed 8 bases, with 12 bases lying between them.

This clonotype appeared many times. V usage is TRBV6-6 and J usage is TRBJ1-5; D possibly corresponds to TRBD1 (5 bases). Germline lookup yields CDR1 MNHNY and CDR2 SVGAGI (reference sequence). There are 13 residues in the CDR3. V lost 6 bases and J 6 bases, leaving 12 bases between the germline ends. CDR3 protein: CASSGQELQPQHF. CDR3 coding DNA: TGTGCCAGCAGCGGACAAGAACTTCAGCCCCAGCATTTT.

This clonotype has at least ten counts. J is TRBJ1-5 and V is TRBV6-2 or TRBV6-3, with 7 bases that match TRBD1. Per germline, CDR1 MNHEY and CDR2 SVGEGT. V shed 6 bases, J shed 6 bases, and the junction held 5 bases outside the gene matches. The CDR3 sequence is 13 residues long. CDR3 protein: CASRQGFTQPQHF. Written as DNA, the CDR3 is TGTGCCAGCAGACAGGGGTTTACTCAGCCCCAGCATTTT.

This sequence joins TRBV27 and TRBJ1-5; 7 bases match TRBD1. The ends lost 6 bases at V and 7 bases at J; junction bases unmatched: 6. This CDR3 has 13 amino acids. Germline V CDR1 and CDR2: MNHEY, SMNVEV (reference sequence). CDR3 sequence: CASSPGGRQPQHF. The CDR3 DNA is TGTGCCAGCAGCCCAGGGGGTCGGCAGCCCCAGCATTTT.

The chain is built from TRBV11-3 and TRBJ2-2; TRBD2 matches at 7 bases. The CDR3 extends over 16 amino acids. The germline gives CDR1 SGHNT, CDR2 YENEEA. V lost 5 bases, J lost 1 base, and 7 bases stayed unmatched. The CDR3 here is CASSLYGTMNTGELFF. The CDR3 region has the DNA TGTGCCAGCAGCCTTTACGGGACTATGAACACCGGGGAGCTGTTTTTT.

This clonotype was recorded at least ten times. This chain joins TRBV5-1 and TRBJ2-5, with a possible D match to TRBD1 (8 bases). This CDR3 comprises 16 residues. Germline lookup yields CDR1 SGHRS and CDR2 YFSETQ. Between the trimmed V and J ends, which lost 2 bases and 0 bases, there was a span of 14 bases. CDR3 DNA sequence: TGCGCCAGCAGCTTCGACAGGGGAGGGAACCAAGAGACCCAGTACTTC. It encodes CASSFDRGGNQETQYF.

This clonotype was picked up many times. V usage is TRBV27 and J usage is TRBJ1-2; D possibly corresponds to TRBD1 (6 bases). The CDR3 consists of 13 residues. Germline V gene sequence: CDR1 MNHEY, CDR2 SMNVEV (reference sequence). The V gene lost 4 bases and the J gene lost 4 bases, with 10 bases spanning the gap. Here the CDR3 reads CASSSTGIYGYTF. In nucleotides, the CDR3 is TGTGCCAGCAGTTCTACAGGGATCTATGGCTACACCTTC.

The genes are TRBV18 and TRBJ1-4; possibly TRBD1 for D (6 bases). Trimming shortened V by 6 bases and J by 5 bases, and 16 bases separated the two germline ends. Germline assignment: CDR1 KGHSH and CDR2 LQKENI. CDR3 length equals 15 residues. The CDR3 here is CASSSRGRGNEKLFF. The CDR3 nucleotides are TGTGCCAGCTCCTCCCGGGGCAGGGGAAATGAAAAACTGTTTTTT.

This clonotype has more than one count but fewer than ten. The J gene is TRBJ2-3, the V gene TRBV29-1, with a possible D match to TRBD1 (5 bases). V was trimmed by 6 bases and J by 0 bases, leaving 10 bases between them. CDR1 and CDR2 from the germline V gene are SQVTM and ANQGSEA. The CDR3 is made up of 13 amino acids. The CDR3, as DNA: TGCAGCGTCGTTGGGGCTAGCACAGATACGCAGTATTTT. Translating it yields CSVVGASTDTQYF.

This clonotype appeared a few times. The chain carries TRBV7-2 and TRBJ2-3; 8 bases agree with TRBD2. The CDR3 covers 15 residues. Germline assignment: CDR1 SGHTA and CDR2 FQGNSA. The V segment lost 2 bases and the J segment 3 bases; nucleotides outside the gene matches: 4. CDR3 in DNA: TGTGCCAGCAGCTTAACTAGCGGTGAAACAGATACGCAGTATTTT. The encoded protein is CASSLTSGETDTQYF.

This clonotype appeared many times. CDR3 in DNA: TGTGCCAGCAGCTTAGCGGGTGGGAGCTCCTATAATTCACCCCTCCACTTT. It specifies CASSLAGGSSYNSPLHF. V gene TRBV7-8 combines with J gene TRBJ1-6; D gene ambiguous. Germline CDR1 reads SGHVS; CDR2 reads FQNEAQ. V was clipped by 0 bases and J by 0 bases, with 9 bases between them. The length of the CDR3 is 17 residues. Complete variable domain (other parts from reference TRBV7-8 and TRBJ1-6): GAGVSQSPRYKVAKRGQDVALRCDPISGHVSLFWYQQALGQGPEFLTYFQNEAQLDKSGLPSDRFFAERPEGSVSTLKIQRTQQEDSAVYLCASSLAGGSSYNSPLHFGNGTRLTVT.

This clonotype was seen repeatedly, ten times or more. The V call is TRBV19, the J call TRBJ2-3; no definite D call. The CDR3 runs to 14 residues. Trimming took 5 bases from V and 2 from J, leaving 11 bases between them. Per germline, CDR1 LNHDA and CDR2 SQIVND (reference sequence). Here the CDR3 DNA reads TGTGCCAGTAGTTCCCAGGCAAACACAGATACGCAGTATTTT. Amino acid sequence: CASSSQANTDTQYF.

This clonotype was recorded many times. This chain uses TRBV6-5 with TRBJ1-4; possibly TRBD1 for D (6 bases). This CDR3 spans 15 amino acids. Trimming left V 3 bases short and J 0 bases short, with 8 bases between. From germline, CDR1 is MNHEY and CDR2 SVGAGI. The CDR3 spells CASSYRTATNEKLFF. The CDR3 DNA reads TGTGCCAGCAGTTATCGGACAGCAACTAATGAAAAACTGTTTTTT.

This clonotype was picked up a small number of times. The chain uses TRBV2 and TRBJ2-7; D remains unclear. The CDR3 spans 12 residues. Trimming removed 4 bases from V and 2 bases from J, with 6 bases in between. Germline CDR1 and CDR2: SNHLY and FYNNEI. The CDR3 sequence: CASSGNPYEQYF. Here the CDR3 DNA reads TGTGCCAGCAGTGGAAACCCCTACGAGCAGTACTTC.

V usage is TRBV6-5 and J usage is TRBJ1-5, with TRBD1 as a possible D gene (5 bases). The CDR3 totals 13 residues. The ends were cut back, 4 bases at V and 7 bases at J, with 11 bases in the middle. The germline gives CDR1 MNHEY, CDR2 SVGAGI. The CDR3 DNA reads TGTGCCAGCAGTTCAGGGTGGGGGCAGCCCCAGCATTTT. Residues: CASSSGWGQPQHF.

The chain employs TRBV20-1 and TRBJ2-5; possibly TRBD2 for D (5 bases). Per the germline V gene, CDR1 is DFQATT and CDR2 is SNEGSKA (reference sequence). The CDR3 extends over 14 amino acids. CDR3 residues: CSAFNPAVQETQYF. The DNA of the CDR3 is TGCAGCGCCTTTAACCCAGCGGTCCAAGAGACCCAGTACTTC.

This clonotype was observed many times. This rearrangement joins TRBV7-2 to TRBJ2-3, with TRBD2 matching over 10 bases. Germline V gene sequence: CDR1 SGHTA, CDR2 FQGNSA. With V trimmed by 3 bases and J by 14 bases, 8 bases remained unmatched. This CDR3 region has 13 residues. The CDR3 spells CASSFVAGGLLYF. The CDR3 nucleotides are TGTGCCAGCAGCTTTGTAGCGGGAGGACTCCTGTATTTT.

This clonotype has at least ten counts. The J gene is TRBJ1-2, the V gene TRBV21-1; the listed D gene, TRBD1, was not tested against the DNA. TRBV21-1 has pseudogene status. This CDR3 has 16 amino acids. The CDR3 bases are TGTGCCAGCAGCTCTCACGCTGGGGGACAGGGTTGCGGCTACACCTTC. It translates to CASSSHAGGQGCGYTF.